The 14 T cell receptor beta chains listed next were all sequenced from one sample in a study of CD8 T cells in ankylosing spondylitis. TCRdb processed the 5' RACE reads anew with MiXCR; each CDR3 protein has one entry. Among roughly 180,000 distinct CDR3 sequences listed, around 10% were seen once. The material sequenced was blood, either unsorted or a sorted T cell fraction (not recorded which). These receptors were obtained from a male donor with ankylosing spondylitis or in good health (not recorded which).

This clonotype has at least ten counts. V gene TRBV24-1 combines with J gene TRBJ2-1; TRBD2 might be the D (7 bases). The CDR3 contains 15 residues. The germline V and J ends were trimmed by 0 bases and 9 bases, with 14 bases remaining between them. Germline CDR1 and CDR2: KGHDR and SFDVKD. In DNA, the CDR3 is TGTGCCACCAGTGATTTGAAGGGGGGGTCTCGTGAGCAGTTCTTC. Protein sequence: CATSDLKGGSREQFF.

This clonotype was seen repeatedly, ten times or more. The J gene is TRBJ2-7, the V gene TRBV20-1; D is possibly TRBD1 or TRBD2 (5 bases each). CDR3 length: 11 amino acids. Germline V CDR1 and CDR2: DFQATT, SNEGSKA (reference sequence). V gave up 6 bases and J gave up 12 bases, with 18 bases separating them. This CDR3 is CSAPTASRGYF. The CDR3 bases are TGCAGTGCCCCGACAGCCTCGAGGGGGTACTTC.

This clonotype appeared many times. The chain is built from TRBV4-3 and TRBJ1-3; the D gene is possibly TRBD1 (5 bases). This CDR3 comprises 18 residues. V lost 2 bases to trimming and J lost 3 bases, with 20 bases between them. From germline, CDR1 is LGHNA and CDR2 YSLEER. CDR3: CASSQSDRFSFGGNTIYF. The CDR3 DNA reads TGCGCCAGCAGCCAATCCGACAGATTTAGCTTTGGTGGAAACACCATATATTTT.

At least ten counts were recorded for this clonotype. V is TRBV6-1 and J is TRBJ2-3; 9 bases line up with TRBD2. The CDR3 length is 15 residues. V gave up 1 base and J gave up 9 bases; unmatched junction bases: 8. Germline assignment: CDR1 MNHNS and CDR2 SASEGT. The CDR3 DNA reads TGTGCCAGCAGTGAAGTAGGCGGGGGGGCGGGCACGCAGTATTTT. The encoded protein is CASSEVGGGAGTQYF.

This clonotype was detected many times. The CDR3 DNA reads TGCGCCAGCAGCCAAGATTCACGGGGGCGACACAATGAGCAGTTCTTC. Its translation: CASSQDSRGRHNEQFF. The chain has TRBV4-3 and TRBJ2-1, with D perhaps matching TRBD1 or TRBD2 (6 bases each). Germline V gene sequence: CDR1 LGHNA, CDR2 YSLEER. The length of the CDR3 is 16 residues. Trimming left V 0 bases short and J 5 bases short, with 14 bases between.

This chain links TRBV7-8 with TRBJ2-2, with no clear D. V was clipped by 2 bases and J by 3 bases, with 10 bases between them. Per germline, CDR1 SGHVS and CDR2 FQNEAQ. This CDR3 is built from 15 residues. CDR3 in amino acids: CASSLLATHTGELFF. The CDR3 DNA follows: TGTGCCAGCAGCTTATTGGCGACCCACACCGGGGAGCTGTTTTTT.

The table lists this clonotype with a few counts. The J gene is TRBJ2-5, the V gene TRBV15, with 7 nucleotides matching TRBD2. This CDR3 comprises 17 residues. Looked up from germline, CDR1 is LNHNV and CDR2 is YYDKDF (reference sequence). With V trimmed by 5 bases and J by 3 bases, 15 bases remained unmatched. This CDR3 reads CATSASPLAGEEETQYF. The DNA for the CDR3 is TGTGCCACCAGCGCTTCGCCTCTCGCGGGGGAAGAAGAGACCCAGTACTTC.

J is TRBJ2-1 and V is TRBV20-1; 7 nucleotides match TRBD2. This CDR3 is built from 17 residues. Germline V gene lookup returns CDR1 DFQATT and CDR2 SNEGSKA (reference sequence). The junction had 8 bases not matched to a gene; V was cut back by 0 bases and J by 0 bases. CDR3 DNA: TGCAGTGCTAGAGATTGGCCTAGCGGAAGCTCCTACAATGAGCAGTTCTTC. Translating it yields CSARDWPSGSSYNEQFF.

V is TRBV7-9 and J is TRBJ1-1; 8 bases are a match to TRBD1. Per germline, CDR1 SEHNR and CDR2 FQNEAQ (reference sequence). The CDR3 runs to 16 residues. J gave up 7 bases and V 4 bases, and 14 bases lay outside the gene matches. The CDR3 here is CASSSGMGQGAGEAFF. In nucleotides, the CDR3 is TGTGCCAGCAGCTCGGGAATGGGCCAGGGGGCCGGTGAAGCTTTCTTT.

The table lists this clonotype with many counts. The chain has TRBV6-1 and TRBJ1-6; tentative D call: TRBD1 (5 bases). Trimming removed 4 bases from V and 7 bases from J, with 14 bases in between. Germline V gene data show CDR1 as MNHNS and CDR2 as SASEGT. The CDR3 spans 15 residues. The CDR3 region is CASSVRAQANSPLHF. CDR3 nucleotide sequence: TGTGCCAGCAGTGTAAGGGCACAGGCAAATTCACCCCTCCACTTT.

The sample holds many counts of this clonotype. The V and J genes are TRBV21-1 and TRBJ2-5; no DNA check was done on the table's D call, TRBD1. TRBV21-1 is tagged as a pseudogene. This CDR3 is 12 amino acids long. The CDR3 reads CAIMGVQETQYF. CDR3 DNA sequence: TGTGCCATCATGGGGGTTCAAGAGACCCAGTACTTC.

Written as DNA, the CDR3 is TGTGCCAGCAGCTTAGGTGCGACTAATACGCAGTATTTT. Amino acid sequence: CASSLGATNTQYF. This chain uses TRBV7-2 with TRBJ2-3; the D gene is possibly TRBD2 (5 bases). V was cut by 1 base and J by 7 bases, with 9 bases left in between. Germline V lookup: CDR1 SGHTA, CDR2 FQGNSA. The CDR3 is 13 amino acids.

This clonotype was seen at least ten times. The chain uses TRBV9 and TRBJ1-6; TRBD1 matches at 7 bases. The germline CDR1 and CDR2 sequences are SGDLS and YYNGEE. The CDR3 totals 13 residues. V gave up 4 bases and J gave up 10 bases; unmatched junction bases: 5. The CDR3, as DNA: TGTGCCAGCAGCCAGACAGGGCTATCACCCCTCCACTTT. It yields the protein CASSQTGLSPLHF. The full variable domain, rest sourced from reference TRBV9 and TRBJ1-6, is DSGVTQTPKHLITATGQRVTLRCSPRSGDLSVYWYQQSLDQGLQFLIQYYNGEERAKGNILERFSAQQFPDLHSELNLSSLELGDSALYFCASSQTGLSPLHFGNGTRLTVT.

This clonotype has a count of ten or more. DNA for the CDR3: TGCGCCAGCAGCCACGGTCCGAACACCGGGGAGCTGTTTTTT. Protein product: CASSHGPNTGELFF. The V call is TRBV5-1, the J call TRBJ2-2; D ambiguous. From germline, CDR1 is SGHRS and CDR2 YFSETQ. This CDR3 has 14 amino acids. Deletions cut 4 bases from V and 0 bases from J, with 7 bases between.